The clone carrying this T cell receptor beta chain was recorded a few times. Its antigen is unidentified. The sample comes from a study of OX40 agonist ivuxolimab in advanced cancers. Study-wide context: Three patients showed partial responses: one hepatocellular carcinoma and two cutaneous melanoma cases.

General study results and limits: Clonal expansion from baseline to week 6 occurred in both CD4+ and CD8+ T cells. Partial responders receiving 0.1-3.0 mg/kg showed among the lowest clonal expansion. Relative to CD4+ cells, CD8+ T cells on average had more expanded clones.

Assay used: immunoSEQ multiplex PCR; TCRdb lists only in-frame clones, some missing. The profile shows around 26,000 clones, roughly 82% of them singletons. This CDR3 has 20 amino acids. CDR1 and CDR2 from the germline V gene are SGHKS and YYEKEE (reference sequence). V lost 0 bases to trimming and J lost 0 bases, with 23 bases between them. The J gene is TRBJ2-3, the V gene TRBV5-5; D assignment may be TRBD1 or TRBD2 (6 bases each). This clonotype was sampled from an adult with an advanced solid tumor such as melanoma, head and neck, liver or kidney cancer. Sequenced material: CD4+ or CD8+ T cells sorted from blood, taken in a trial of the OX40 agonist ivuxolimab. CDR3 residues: CASSLEETGAGPYSTDTQYF. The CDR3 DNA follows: TGTGCCAGCAGCTTGGAGGAGACGGGGGCAGGGCCGTATAGCACAGATACGCAGTATTTT.